These 21 T cell receptor beta chains were sequenced from one sample in a study of blood T cell repertoires in COVID-19. Profiled with immunoSEQ multiplex PCR; TCRdb holds only in-frame clones, not every one. The sample records about 160,000 clones, approximately 88% being singletons. Material for sequencing was peripheral blood. The receptors stem from a woman aged 55-75 years with acute or convalescent COVID-19.

This rearrangement joins TRBV30 to TRBJ2-1; 8 positions match TRBD1. The CDR3 consists of 13 residues. V was pared by 4 bases and J by 8 bases, with 7 bases of the junction left unmatched. The germline gives CDR1 GTSNPN, CDR2 SVGIG (reference sequence). The CDR3 protein is CAWTGGRIDEQFF. The CDR3 region has the DNA TGTGCCTGGACAGGGGGCAGAATTGATGAGCAGTTCTTC.

The chain joins TRBV28 to TRBJ1-2; 12 bases align to TRBD1. The trim removed 1 base at V and 7 bases at J, leaving 7 bases unmatched. There are 16 residues in the CDR3. Germline lookup yields CDR1 MDHEN and CDR2 SYDVKM. As DNA, the CDR3 is TGTGCCAGCAGTTTATTAACCGGGACAGGGGGCATTGGCTACACCTTC. This gives the protein CASSLLTGTGGIGYTF.

The rearrangement uses TRBV11-1 and TRBJ1-6; 10 nucleotides agree with TRBD1. V gave up 11 bases and J gave up 2 bases; unmatched junction bases: 9. This CDR3 region has 16 residues. CDR1 is SGHAT and CDR2 is FQDESV in the germline V gene (reference sequence). The CDR3 DNA reads TGTGCCCGGGGGGACAGGGGCCCCACCTATAATTCACCCCTCCACTTT. Translated: CARGDRGPTYNSPLHF.

The chain combines TRBV5-6 with TRBJ2-1, with TRBD2 matching over 11 bases. Germline lookup yields CDR1 SGHDT and CDR2 YYEEEE. The CDR3 runs to 18 residues. Germline trimming cut 0 bases from V and 2 bases from J; bases unmatched to any gene: 7. CDR3 in amino acids: CASSLVAGGLGTYNEQFF. The CDR3 nucleotides are TGTGCCAGCAGCTTGGTAGCGGGGGGGCTCGGGACCTACAATGAGCAGTTCTTC.

A few counts support this clone. The chain recombines TRBV6-5 with TRBJ1-3, with TRBD1 matching over 8 bases. V lost 8 bases to trimming and J lost 2 bases; unmatched junction nucleotides: 2. The germline gives CDR1 MNHEY, CDR2 SVGAGI. This CDR3 is 13 amino acids long. The CDR3 coding sequence is TGTGCCAGCGTGACAGGGGCTGGAAACACCATATATTTT. The encoded protein is CASVTGAGNTIYF.

The CDR3 DNA follows: TGTGCCAGCATACGGGGGAGCTCCTACGAGCAGTACTTC. This gives the protein CASIRGSSYEQYF. The rearrangement joins TRBV5-6 to TRBJ2-7, with D possibly being TRBD2 (6 bases). The CDR3 is 13 residues long. Germline CDR1 and CDR2: SGHDT and YYEEEE. Trimming took 6 bases from V and 0 from J, leaving 10 bases between them.

The table lists this clone with a few counts. V usage is TRBV28 and J usage is TRBJ2-3, with D perhaps matching TRBD1 (5 bases). The CDR3 spans 12 residues. CDR1 and CDR2 (germline): MDHEN, SYDVKM. V shed 5 bases and J shed 9 bases, with 12 bases lying between them. The CDR3 DNA reads as TGTGCCAGCAGTCAAAGGGGTGGAACGCAGTATTTT. Translated, it gives CASSQRGGTQYF.

The chain carries TRBV19 and TRBJ1-1, with D possibly matching TRBD1 (5 bases). Germline CDR1 LNHDA, CDR2 SQIVND (reference sequence). This CDR3 is 16 amino acids long. The V end lost 6 bases, the J end lost 1 base, and 18 bases lay between the germline ends. The DNA of the CDR3 is TGTGCCAGTAGGCAGGGAAGTACGGTCGGGAACACTGAAGCTTTCTTT. Its translation is CASRQGSTVGNTEAFF.

CDR3 loop: CASSPGYGYTF. The CDR3 nucleotides read TGTGCCAGCAGTCCAGGGTACGGCTACACCTTC. The rearrangement uses TRBV6-5 and TRBJ1-2, with D possibly TRBD1 on 5 matching bases. Germline values: CDR1 MNHEY, CDR2 SVGAGI. The CDR3 is 11 residues long. V was shortened by 5 bases and J by 8 bases, with 9 bases between the two germline ends.

V usage is TRBV7-2 and J usage is TRBJ1-1; D perhaps matches TRBD1 (6 bases). This CDR3 has 17 amino acids. Germline V gene sequence: CDR1 SGHTA, CDR2 FQGNSA. Trimming pared 2 bases from V and 0 bases from J, leaving 16 bases between. In DNA form, the CDR3 reads TGTGCCAGCAGCTTAAATCAGGGGTCAGGGATGAACACTGAAGCTTTCTTT. Translating gives CASSLNQGSGMNTEAFF.

This clone appeared a single time. The V call is TRBV3-1 (or the pseudogene TRBV3-2), the J call TRBJ1-2; a possible D gene is TRBD1 (6 bases). Germline V lookup: CDR1 LGHDT, CDR2 YNNKEL (reference sequence). The CDR3 consists of 12 residues. V was trimmed by 4 bases and J by 7 bases, leaving 10 bases between them. The CDR3 bases are TGTGCCAGCAGCCGAGGGACATCTGGCTACACCTTC. This gives the protein CASSRGTSGYTF.

The rearrangement links TRBV27 to TRBJ2-2; 10 positions match TRBD2. Germline CDR1 MNHEY, CDR2 SMNVEV (reference sequence). V lost 1 base to trimming and J lost 1 base; unmatched junction nucleotides: 6. This CDR3 has 18 residues. CDR3 sequence: CASSLLQRGGLNTGELFF. In nucleotides, the CDR3 is TGTGCCAGCAGTTTATTACAGCGGGGGGGACTGAACACCGGGGAGCTGTTTTTT.

This rearrangement joins TRBV27 to TRBJ1-1; a weak D match, TRBD1 (5 bases). The germline V gene encodes CDR1 MNHEY and CDR2 SMNVEV (reference sequence). This CDR3 is 12 amino acids long. Deletions cut 8 bases from V and 5 bases from J, with 12 bases between. CDR3 sequence reads: CASGRQGTEAFF. The CDR3 DNA reads as TGTGCCAGCGGACGCCAGGGTACTGAAGCTTTCTTT.

V gene TRBV11-2 combines with J gene TRBJ1-4; D might be TRBD1 (5 bases). The CDR3 loop spans 16 amino acids. Germline V lookup: CDR1 SGHAT, CDR2 FQNNGV. V was clipped by 2 bases and J by 3 bases, with 13 bases between them. The CDR3 bases are TGTGCCAGCAGCTTATCCTGGGGCAGGTCTAATGAAAAACTGTTTTTT. Encoded protein: CASSLSWGRSNEKLFF. The entire variable domain, with the rest obtained from reference TRBV11-2 and TRBJ1-4, is as follows: EAGVAQSPRYKIIEKRQSVAFWCNPISGHATLYWYQQILGQGPKLLIQFQNNGVVDDSQLPKDRFSAERLKGVDSTLKIQPAKLEDSAVYLCASSLSWGRSNEKLFFGSGTQLSVL.

The V gene is TRBV2, the J gene TRBJ2-7; a possible D gene is TRBD2 (6 bases). Germline V gene lookup returns CDR1 SNHLY and CDR2 FYNNEI. The CDR3 runs to 14 residues. V was pared by 7 bases and J by 2 bases, with 15 bases between. CDR3 in amino acids: CASTLETGAYEQYF. The CDR3 region has the DNA TGTGCCAGCACCCTAGAGACGGGAGCCTACGAGCAGTACTTC.

The chain is built from TRBV27 and TRBJ1-2; no clear D. The CDR3 is made up of 15 amino acids. CDR1 and CDR2 from the germline V gene are MNHEY and SMNVEV (reference sequence). Trimming took 5 bases from V and 4 from J, leaving 17 bases between them. CDR3 region: CASSAQSLGSYGYTF. The CDR3 region has the DNA TGTGCCAGCAGTGCACAGTCACTTGGGAGCTATGGCTACACCTTC.

The V call is TRBV6-5, the J call TRBJ2-1; 7 bases align to TRBD1. The CDR3 covers 16 residues. V shed 0 bases, J shed 2 bases, and the junction held 4 bases outside the gene matches. In germline, CDR1 is MNHEY, CDR2 SVGAGI. As DNA, the CDR3 is TGTGCCAGCAGTTACTCTGGTGGGACAGCCTACAATGAGCAGTTCTTC. Translation gives CASSYSGGTAYNEQFF.

The chain carries TRBV6-1 and TRBJ1-2; D is uncertain. Germline loops: CDR1 MNHNS, CDR2 SASEGT. Deletions cut 2 bases from V and 8 bases from J, with 12 bases between. This CDR3 spans 13 amino acids. The CDR3 loop is CASSEPGLRGYTF. Written as DNA, the CDR3 is TGTGCCAGCAGTGAACCGGGGTTGAGGGGCTACACCTTC.

This clone came up a few times. The V and J genes are TRBV5-6 and TRBJ2-7; tentatively, D is TRBD1 (5 bases). This CDR3 contains 14 residues. The V gene's germline CDR1 is SGHDT and CDR2 YYEEEE. V was pared by 5 bases and J by 4 bases, with 16 bases between. The CDR3 reads CASSSGWIPYEQYF. The CDR3 coding sequence is TGTGCCAGCAGTTCAGGGTGGATCCCTTACGAGCAGTACTTC.

The DNA for the CDR3 is TGTGCCAGCAGGGTCAGGGGCGCTGGATACGAGCAGTACTTC. As protein: CASRVRGAGYEQYF. The chain couples TRBV6-5 to TRBJ2-7; D perhaps matches TRBD1 (6 bases). V lost 6 bases to trimming and J lost 4 bases, with 16 bases between them. This CDR3 is built from 14 residues. Per the germline V gene, CDR1 is MNHEY and CDR2 is SVGAGI.

J is TRBJ1-6 and V is TRBV19, with 12 bases identical to TRBD1. Germline loops: CDR1 LNHDA, CDR2 SQIVND (reference sequence). The J segment lost 6 bases and the V segment lost 5 bases, leaving 14 bases of the junction unmatched. The CDR3 totals 19 residues. The CDR3 region has the DNA TGTGCCAGTAGTTCAACCGGGACAGGGGGCGCAACGGGTAATTCACCCCTCCACTTT. This sequence encodes CASSSTGTGGATGNSPLHF.